This TCR beta chain was recorded in a study of blood T cell repertoires in COVID-19. Libraries were prepared by immunoSEQ multiplex PCR; TCRdb keeps only in-frame clonotypes and omits some of them. The sample contains just under 100,000 clones, 70% to 90% of which appear only once. V was cut by 4 bases and J by 6 bases, with 10 bases left in between. The CDR3 covers 12 residues. Germline V gene data show CDR1 as SQVTM and CDR2 as ANQGSEA. As regards this clone: Distinct nucleotide sequences in the sample also encode this CDR3.

This chain joins TRBV29-1 and TRBJ1-5, with D possibly being TRBD1 (5 bases). The specimen was peripheral blood. This clonotype was obtained from a woman aged 60 to 75 in a cohort sampled during active or convalescent COVID-19. In nucleotides, the CDR3 is TGCAGCGTTGGGCAGGGAGGTCAGCCCCAGCATTTT. It yields the protein CSVGQGGQPQHF.